The clone carrying this T cell receptor beta chain was seen a single time. The authors amplified TCR beta CDR3 regions from RNA transcripts. Second-round multiplex PCR came after first-round RT-PCR with HTBI primers. MiXCR, applied by TCRdb to the multiplex PCR reads, yields one record per CDR3 protein. The data show some 400,000 distinct CDR3 sequences, about 17% seen once. Other autoimmune diseases, uncontrolled infections, pregnancy or lactation ruled patients out of participation. This specimen belongs to a study of Graves' ophthalmopathy and Graves' hyperthyroidism. CDR1 is DFQATT, CDR2 SNEGSKA, per germline (reference sequence). The CDR3 runs to 13 residues. Between the trimmed V and J ends, which lost 6 bases and 2 bases, there was a span of 14 bases.

This clonotype originated in a woman aged 18-30 years with Graves' ophthalmopathy. Sequencing was done on a sample of peripheral blood. The chain uses TRBV20-1 and TRBJ2-7; possibly TRBD2 for D (5 bases). DNA for the CDR3: TGCAGTGCCGGAAGCGGTTTGACCTACGAGCAGTACTTC. It is translated as CSAGSGLTYEQYF.